A selection of T cell receptor beta chains follows, all from one sample in a study of blood T cells in healthy people across ages. TCRdb called the 5' RACE reads again in MiXCR, with one record for every CDR3 protein. The repertoire has roughly 1,500,000 distinct CDR3 sequences, about 35% of them found once; the top ten carry approximately 11%. The material sequenced was blood. These TCRs come from a woman in her 30s in good health. Each CDR3 is given with its conserved first and last residue. D genes are given only for firm matches. A row's size may be missing; if present it is once, few, many or a size class.

>NA|NA|TRBJ2-2|TRBV20-1
TGCAGTGCCAATCCGGGCAACACCGGGGAGCTGTTTTTT
CSANPGNTGELFF
>TRBD1|few|TRBJ2-1|TRBV18
TGTGCCAGCTCACCGAATAGGGACAGGGTAGCCAATGAGCAGTTCTTC
CASSPNRDRVANEQFF
>TRBD1|few|TRBJ2-7|TRBV27
TGTGCCAGCAGTCAGACAGGGGGCTTGAGCTCCTACGAGCAGTACTTC
CASSQTGGLSSYEQYF
>NA|many|TRBJ2-5|TRBV4-1
TGCGCCAGCAGCCAAGATTCAGGTGCGCAGGAGACCCAGTACTTC
CASSQDSGAQETQYF
>NA|NA|TRBJ1-2|TRBV6-5
TGTGCCAGCAGCCCGAGAACAGGGCTCGGCTATGGCTACACCTTC
CASSPRTGLGYGYTF
>NA|NA|TRBJ2-3|TRBV20-1
TGCAGTGCTAGCGGAGCCACCACAGATACGCAGTATTTT
CSASGATTDTQYF
>NA|NA|TRBJ2-7|TRBV30
TGTGCCTGGAGTGCTCGACTTCTGCAGTACTTC
CAWSARLLQYF
>TRBD2|NA|TRBJ2-2|TRBV27
TGTGCCAGCAAACCGACTAGCGGGACCGGGGAGCTGTTTTTT
CASKPTSGTGELFF
>NA|NA|TRBJ2-1|TRBV7-9
TGTGCCAGCAGCTTCGTAGATGAGCAGTTCTTC
CASSFVDEQFF
>NA|NA|TRBJ1-1|TRBV9
TGTGCCAGCAGCGTGGGAGGAATAAAAACTGAAGCTTTCTTT
CASSVGGIKTEAFF
>TRBD1|NA|TRBJ1-1|TRBV30
TGTGCCTGGGGACAGGGGGCGCGGACTGAAGCTTTCTTT
CAWGQGARTEAFF
>TRBD2|few|TRBJ2-4|TRBV28
TGTGCCAGCAGCGATCCCGGACTAGCGGGAACCAAAAACATTCAGTACTTC
CASSDPGLAGTKNIQYF
>NA|few|TRBJ1-1|TRBV5-1
TGCGCCAGCAGCTCCCGCCCGGGACCCACTGAAGCTTTCTTT
CASSSRPGPTEAFF
>NA|NA|TRBJ2-1|TRBV20-1
TGCAGTGCTAACAAGGACCCCATCAACAATGAGCAGTTCTTC
CSANKDPINNEQFF
>TRBD1|NA|TRBJ2-7|TRBV24-1
TGTGCCACCAGTGCACGACAGGGCCGGGAGCAGTACTTC
CATSARQGREQYF
>TRBD2|NA|TRBJ2-1|TRBV9
TGTGCCAGCAGCGACGGGACTAGCGGGGGGATTGTCGTTGAGCAGTTCTTC
CASSDGTSGGIVVEQFF
>TRBD1|NA|TRBJ2-5|TRBV20-1
TGCAGTGCTAGAGCAAAAGGGGGCAGGGAGACCCAGTACTTC
CSARAKGGRETQYF
>NA|few|TRBJ1-1|TRBV29-1
TGCAGCGTTGAAGGGACCACCGAGAGAACTGAAGCTTTCTTT
CSVEGTTERTEAFF
>NA|NA|TRBJ1-6|TRBV25-1
TGTGCCAGCAGTGACGTGCAGCCGAATTCACCCCTCCACTTT
CASSDVQPNSPLHF
>NA|NA|TRBJ2-1|TRBV5-1
TGCGCCAGCAGCACCGAGGCCGGGGTAGGACAGTTCTTC
CASSTEAGVGQFF
>NA|few|TRBJ2-6|TRBV9
TGTGCCAGCAGCGCGATAACTGGGGCCAACGTCCTGACTTTC
CASSAITGANVLTF
>NA|few|TRBJ2-7|TRBV20-1
TGCAGTGCTAGAGATCCGGCAGGGACGAGCTACGAGCAGTACTTC
CSARDPAGTSYEQYF
>TRBD1|few|TRBJ2-1|TRBV12-3/TRBV12-4
TGTGCCAGCAGTCTCAGACAGGGCTGGGAGCAGTTCTTC
CASSLRQGWEQFF
>NA|few|TRBJ2-7|TRBV21-1
TGTGCCAGCAGCAAAGGTATTAGCGGGAGGTTATACGAGCAGTACTTC
CASSKGISGRLYEQYF
>NA|few|TRBJ2-7|TRBV5-6
TGTGCCAGCAGCGGGAGGTTGGGCTACGAGCAGTACTTC
CASSGRLGYEQYF
>NA|many|TRBJ2-5|TRBV5-6
TGTGCCAGCAGCTTAGGGTATCAAGAGACCCAGTACTTC
CASSLGYQETQYF
>NA|few|TRBJ2-7|TRBV4-1
TGCGCCAGCAGCCAAGTTCAGGGATACTACGAGCAGTACTTC
CASSQVQGYYEQYF
>TRBD1|NA|TRBJ2-7|TRBV7-3
TGTGCCAGCAGCCACCGGGACAGGGGTCACTGCGAGCAGTACTTC
CASSHRDRGHCEQYF
>NA|NA|TRBJ1-1|TRBV20-1
TGCAGTGCTAGAGATACCACAGCCACTGAAGCTTTCTTT
CSARDTTATEAFF
>TRBD2|NA|TRBJ2-3|TRBV4-1
TGCGCCAGCAGCCAAGCGGGTCTAGCGGGGGTTCAGCGGGATACGCAGTATTTT
CASSQAGLAGVQRDTQYF
>NA|NA|TRBJ2-2|TRBV11-2
TGTGCCAGCAGCTTAGTAAGGGGCGGGGAGCTGTTTTTT
CASSLVRGGELFF
>NA|NA|TRBJ1-2|TRBV27
TGTGCCAGCAGTTTATCTCCCCTCCGGGGCTACACCTTC
CASSLSPLRGYTF
>TRBD1|few|TRBJ2-1|TRBV27
TGTGCCAGCAGCGAGGGTTGGGGACAGTCCTACAATGAGCAGTTCTTC
CASSEGWGQSYNEQFF
>TRBD2|few|TRBJ2-5|TRBV5-4
TGTGCCAGCAGCTTACTGCCGGGGACTAGCCAAGAGACCCAGTACTTC
CASSLLPGTSQETQYF
>NA|few|TRBJ2-7|TRBV4-1
TGCGCCAGCAGCCAAGTGTTGACTTTTACCCAGTACTTC
CASSQVLTFTQYF
>NA|NA|TRBJ1-1|TRBV6-6
TGTGCCAGCAGTTGGGGAACGGGGGCGGGGACTGAAGCTTTCTTT
CASSWGTGAGTEAFF
>TRBD2|few|TRBJ2-3|TRBV20-1
TGCAGTGCAAAGACTAGCGGGACTTCCCTGCTAGGTACGCAGTATTTT
CSAKTSGTSLLGTQYF
>NA|NA|TRBJ2-1|TRBV5-4
TGTGTCAGCAGCTTGGGGCGGGGTGACTCCTACAATGAGCAGTTCTTC
CVSSLGRGDSYNEQFF
>TRBD1|NA|TRBJ1-4|TRBV20-1
TGCAGTGCTAGAGATGGGGGACAGTCACTGTTTTTT
CSARDGGQSLFF
>NA|NA|TRBJ2-1|TRBV7-3
TGTGCCAGCAGCAGGGCTAGCGCGGACTACAATGAGCAGTTCTTC
CASSRASADYNEQFF
>TRBD1|few|TRBJ2-7|TRBV7-2
TGTGCCAGCAGGGACAGGGGCATCTCCTACGAGCAGTACTTC
CASRDRGISYEQYF
>NA|many|TRBJ2-3|TRBV6-6
TGTGCCAGCAGTTACTCACGTCCGGGACTCACAGATACGCAGTATTTT
CASSYSRPGLTDTQYF
>TRBD1|few|TRBJ1-2|TRBV20-1
TGCAGGGCGAAACAGGGGGCGGCTGGCTACACCTTC
CRAKQGAAGYTF
>TRBD2|NA|TRBJ2-3|TRBV20-1
TGCAGTGCTTTAGGGGGGGCTAGCGGGGGGTTGCGCACAGATACGCAGTATTTT
CSALGGASGGLRTDTQYF
>NA|NA|TRBJ2-3|TRBV18
TGTGCCAGCTCACCACCACGGGGGTACAACGCAGATACGCAGTATTTT
CASSPPRGYNADTQYF
>NA|NA|TRBJ1-2|TRBV20-1
TGCAGTGCCGAAACCGAGGGAAGCTATGGCTACACCTTC
CSAETEGSYGYTF
>NA|few|TRBJ2-3|TRBV5-6
TGTGCCAGCAAAAATTCAAGGCCCTCCTCAGATACGCAGTATTTT
CASKNSRPSSDTQYF
>TRBD1|NA|TRBJ2-7|TRBV6-1
TGTGCCAGCAGTGAGGGACAGAACTACGAGCAGTACTTC
CASSEGQNYEQYF
>NA|NA|TRBJ2-3|TRBV18
TGTGCCAGCTCACCAAGGTACATTACAGATACGCAGTATTTT
CASSPRYITDTQYF
>TRBD2|NA|TRBJ2-7|TRBV20-1
TGCAGTGCTAGAGTGCTGCGGGGAGGGCTGACTAGCGGGAGATCGGGCGAGCAGTACTTC
CSARVLRGGLTSGRSGEQYF
>TRBD1|NA|TRBJ1-2|TRBV5-1
TGCGCCAGCAGCGGGACAGGAGGCAGTCATGGCTACACCTTC
CASSGTGGSHGYTF
>NA|NA|TRBJ2-5|TRBV19
TGTGCCAGTAGTATAAGGAGCCCTCTTCGGGAAGAGCAGTACTTC
CASSIRSPLREEQYF
>NA|NA|TRBJ1-1|TRBV20-1
TGCAGTGCAGGGGATAACATGAACACTGAAGCTTTCTTT
CSAGDNMNTEAFF
>NA|few|TRBJ2-5|TRBV5-1
TGCGCCAGCAGCTTCGACCCGAGTCGGTACCAAGAGACCCAGTACTTC
CASSFDPSRYQETQYF
>TRBD2|NA|TRBJ2-7|TRBV5-6
TGTGCCAGCAGCTTGGGACTAGCGGGGGCCTTCGGCGAGCAGTACTTC
CASSLGLAGAFGEQYF
>TRBD1|many|TRBJ2-7|TRBV11-1
TGTGCCAGCAGCTTCTCCGGGACAGGAGTTTACGAGCAGTACTTC
CASSFSGTGVYEQYF
>NA|NA|TRBJ2-3|TRBV20-1
TGCAGGGTTGGGGGCACAGATACGCAGTGTTTT
CRVGGTDTQCF
>NA|many|TRBJ2-7|TRBV7-2
TGTGCCAGCAGCTTAGCTACAGGGTCCCGCTCCTACGAGCAGTACTTC
CASSLATGSRSYEQYF
>NA|NA|TRBJ2-1|TRBV4-1
TGCGCCAGCAGCCAACAGCGGGTGGCCACCTACAATGAGCAGTTCTTC
CASSQQRVATYNEQFF
>TRBD1|NA|TRBJ1-5|TRBV24-1
TGTGCCACCAGTGATCCCGGACAGGGAAATCAGCCCCAGCATTTT
CATSDPGQGNQPQHF